Below, 8 T cell receptor beta chains from the same sample are listed, as sequenced in a study of blood T cell repertoires in COVID-19. Sequenced by immunoSEQ multiplex PCR; TCRdb stores in-frame clones only, minus some. The sample records fewer than 200,000 clones, about 87% being singletons. Sequenced material: peripheral blood. The receptors originated from a man aged 55 to 70 with acute or convalescent COVID-19.

J is TRBJ1-2 and V is TRBV6-5; D not resolved. The CDR3 is made up of 15 amino acids. CDR1 is MNHEY and CDR2 is SVGAGI in the germline V gene. Trimming left V 6 bases short and J 0 bases short, with 14 bases between. As DNA, the CDR3 is TGTGCCAGCAGACTAGGTGGGCAGGCTAACTATGGCTACACCTTC. Translation gives CASRLGGQANYGYTF.

The rearrangement links TRBV19 to TRBJ2-7; D is perhaps TRBD2 (5 bases). CDR1 is LNHDA and CDR2 is SQIVND in the germline V gene (reference sequence). The V end was cut by 4 bases, the J end by 0 bases, with 13 bases between. This CDR3 contains 15 residues. CDR3 bases: TGTGCCAGTAGTACCCGGACTTCTAACTCCTACGAGCAGTACTTC. It yields the protein CASSTRTSNSYEQYF.

There are a few counts of this clone. V is TRBV30 and J is TRBJ1-2, with 8 bases identical to TRBD1. From germline, CDR1 is GTSNPN and CDR2 SVGIG (reference sequence). Trimming at V came to 1 base and at J to 0 bases, leaving 7 bases not matched to a gene. The length of the CDR3 is 16 residues. Here the CDR3 reads CAWSARGRGSNYGYTF. CDR3 coding DNA: TGTGCCTGGAGTGCCAGGGGGCGCGGGTCTAACTATGGCTACACCTTC.

The gene calls are TRBV5-1 and TRBJ2-1, with 9 bases matching TRBD1. The V gene end was trimmed by 2 bases and the J gene end by 7 bases; junction bases not matched to a gene: 4. The CDR3 has 14 residues. Per germline, CDR1 SGHRS and CDR2 YFSETQ. The CDR3 nucleotides are TGCGCCAGCAGCTTCGGGACAGGGTCAAATGAGCAGTTCTTC. Its protein is CASSFGTGSNEQFF.

The J gene is TRBJ1-1, the V gene TRBV19; 10 bases match TRBD1. Trimming took 6 bases from V and 2 from J; bases not matched to a gene: 12. The germline V gene has CDR1 LNHDA and CDR2 SQIVND (reference sequence). This CDR3 region has 17 residues. In nucleotides, the CDR3 is TGTGCCAGTAGCCTCTGGACAGGGGGGAATTTTAACACTGAAGCTTTCTTT. Its translation is CASSLWTGGNFNTEAFF.

The rearrangement links TRBV20-1 to TRBJ2-1; 7 positions agree with TRBD1. J lost 10 bases, V lost 6 bases, and 3 bases had no gene match. There are 10 residues in the CDR3. Germline CDR1 reads DFQATT; CDR2 reads SNEGSKA (reference sequence). CDR3 sequence (DNA): TGCAGTGCCAGGGACAGAGAGCAGTTCTTC. Its translation: CSARDREQFF.

The CDR3, as DNA: TGTGCCAGCAGTTCCGCAGGACTGTCACCTGGAAACACCATATATTTT. It encodes CASSSAGLSPGNTIYF. The V gene is TRBV27, the J gene TRBJ1-3; no clear D. In germline, CDR1 is MNHEY, CDR2 SMNVEV (reference sequence). V was shortened by 4 bases and J by 2 bases, with 15 bases between the two germline ends. The CDR3 contains 16 residues.

The chain uses TRBV6-2 or TRBV6-3 and TRBJ1-5; D remains ambiguous. CDR3 length: 15 residues. Germline CDR1 is MNHEY and CDR2 is SVGEGT. Deletions cut 2 bases from V and 0 bases from J, with 8 bases between. CDR3 coding DNA: TGTGCCAGCAGTTACCCCACTTATAGCAATCAGCCCCAGCATTTT. This translates into CASSYPTYSNQPQHF.